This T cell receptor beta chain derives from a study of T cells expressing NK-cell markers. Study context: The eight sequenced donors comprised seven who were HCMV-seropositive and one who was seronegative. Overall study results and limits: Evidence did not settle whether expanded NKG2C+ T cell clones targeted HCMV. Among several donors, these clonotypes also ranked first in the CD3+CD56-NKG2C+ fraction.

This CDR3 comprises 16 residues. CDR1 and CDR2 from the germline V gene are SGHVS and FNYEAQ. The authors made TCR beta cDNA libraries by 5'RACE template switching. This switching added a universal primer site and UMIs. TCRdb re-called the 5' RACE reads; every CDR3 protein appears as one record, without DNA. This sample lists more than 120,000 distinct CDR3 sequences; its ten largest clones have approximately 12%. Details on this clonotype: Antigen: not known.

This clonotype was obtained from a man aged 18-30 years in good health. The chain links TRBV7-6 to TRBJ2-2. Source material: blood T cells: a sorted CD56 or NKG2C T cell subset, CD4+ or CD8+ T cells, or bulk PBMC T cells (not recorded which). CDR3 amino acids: CASSLLNYPRTGELFF. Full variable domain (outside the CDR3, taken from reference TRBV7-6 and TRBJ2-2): GAGVSQSPRYKVTKRGQDVALRCDPISGHVSLYWYRQALGQGPEFLTYFNYEAQQDKSGLPNDRFSAERPEGSISTLTIQRTEQRDSAMYRCASSLLNYPRTGELFFGEGSRLTVL.